Below are 8 T cell receptor beta chains sequenced from a single sample in a study of T-cell reconstitution after alpha-beta-depleted transplantation in children. As it was prepared, the TCRbeta library received unique molecular identifiers. Each CDR3 protein gets one entry after TCRdb re-called the PCR reads with MiXCR. The profile covers about 480,000 distinct CDR3 sequences, with roughly an eighth appearing a single time and 4.5% to 6% taken by the ten largest. Here the sequenced sample was PBMCs from the stem cell graft donor, taken from the stem cell graft. The receptors shown here come from a human donor who donated a stem cell graft to a child with combined immunodeficiency.

This clonotype was observed a handful of times. The gene calls are TRBV4-2 and TRBJ1-2, with TRBD1 matching 7 bases. Germline V gives CDR1 LGHNA, CDR2 YNFKEQ. CDR3 length: 17 residues. V shed 4 bases and J 4 bases; nucleotides not matched to a gene: 15. The CDR3 here is CASSPVTGSSYSYGYTF. CDR3 nucleotides: TGTGCCAGCAGCCCAGTGACAGGGAGTTCCTACTCCTATGGCTACACCTTC.

The CDR3 sequence: CASSLDRVTGELFF. The CDR3 DNA is TGTGCCAGCAGCTTAGATCGGGTGACCGGGGAGCTGTTTTTT. V is TRBV11-2 and J is TRBJ2-2, with D hard to call. V lost 0 bases to trimming and J lost 5 bases, with 7 bases between them. The CDR3 contains 14 residues. Germline V gene sequence: CDR1 SGHAT, CDR2 FQNNGV.

This clonotype came up many times. The CDR3 protein is CASSYAGYNEQFF. CDR3 nucleotide sequence: TGTGCCAGCAGTTACGCCGGGTACAATGAGCAGTTCTTC. The chain recombines TRBV6-2 or TRBV6-3 with TRBJ2-1; D is uncertain. V lost 2 bases to trimming and J lost 4 bases, with 6 bases between them. The CDR3 has 13 amino acids. Germline V gene data show CDR1 as MNHEY and CDR2 as SVGEGT.

This clonotype was found a few times. The chain carries TRBV12-3 or TRBV12-4 and TRBJ1-5; D is undetermined. The ends were cut back, 7 bases at V and 0 bases at J, with 7 bases in the middle. The CDR3 contains 13 residues. CDR3 sequence reads: CASTGSSNQPQHF. In DNA form, the CDR3 reads TGTGCCAGCACGGGTAGTAGCAATCAGCCCCAGCATTTT.

This clonotype was counted a few times. In nucleotides, the CDR3 is TGTGCCAGCCAAATCGGACTGCAAGAGACCCAGTACTTC. Its translation is CASQIGLQETQYF. V and J are TRBV18 and TRBJ2-5; tentatively, D is TRBD2 (5 bases). This CDR3 is 13 amino acids long. V was cut by 8 bases and J by 2 bases, with 12 bases left in between. Germline V lookup: CDR1 KGHSH, CDR2 LQKENI.

Ten or more counts support this clonotype. The chain has TRBV7-2 and TRBJ2-3; D ambiguous. This CDR3 has 15 residues. Germline values: CDR1 SGHTA, CDR2 FQGNSA. With 5 bases removed from V and 0 bases from J, the gap between germline ends came to 12 bases. DNA of the CDR3: TGTGCCAGCAGCCCCCAGACACGTAGCACAGATACGCAGTATTTT. It is translated as CASSPQTRSTDTQYF.

As concerns this clonotype: The junction does not match germline at one end; this may be a read error. CDR3 sequence (DNA): TGTGCCAGCAGCCAAGATTTCTCCCGCACAGGGTATGCCTTGCCCTTC. Residues: CASSQDFSRTGYALPF. V is TRBV4-2 and J is TRBJ1-2; tentative D call: TRBD1 (6 bases). The CDR3 totals 16 residues. Germline lookup yields CDR1 LGHNA and CDR2 YNFKEQ.

This clonotype was detected only a few times. J is TRBJ1-2 and V is TRBV27, with a weak D call TRBD1 (6 bases). The CDR3 consists of 15 residues. V was shortened by 3 bases and J by 1 base, with 12 bases between the two germline ends. CDR1 and CDR2 (germline): MNHEY, SMNVEV (reference sequence). CDR3 bases: TGTGCCAGCAGTTTGAGGGGGACCAATAACTATGGCTACACCTTC. The encoded protein is CASSLRGTNNYGYTF.